This T cell receptor beta chain was captured by sequencing in a study of shared clonotypes between healthy human individuals (dated by TCRdb to the early 2020s). Concerning the study at large: The cohort comprised two women and a few men aged 18 to 49 years. Per donor, three plates each were used for CD4 naive and CD4 memory, two for CD8 naive, and one for CD8 memory. To estimate repertoire size and how much clonotype sharing occurs between individuals, the study deeply sequenced the blood TCR repertoires of five healthy adults. To increase sequencing depth and limit assay-specific biases, TCR repertoire library preparation and sequencing were carried out by different laboratories using diverse techniques. Leukapheresis yielded between about 0.94 and 8.9 billion PBMCs per donor.

Using the deep immunoSEQ assay, multiplex PCR amplified TCR CDR3 regions from genomic DNA. Genomic DNA extracted from each cell subset was distributed evenly over all wells of several immunoSEQ 96-well plates, and each plate served as one replicate. Each replicate PCR for sorted subsets received 200 ng genomic DNA, equal to roughly 33,000 T cell genomes. The purified libraries were quantified using a Qubit 3.0 fluorometer, sized with a Bioanalyzer 2100, and then quantified again using the KAPA Library Quantification kit. Every immunoSEQ 96-well plate was sequenced on a dedicated single-read 150-cycle Illumina NextSeq 550 flow cell. On the study's bioinformatics: The immunoSEQ output contained only junctional sequences without quality scores, so filtering could not match that applied to full-length reads. Sequences were annotated with PyIR, a Python wrapper for IgBLAST v1.9, using IMGT germline references to assign V/J genes and CDR3. Reads with weak V/J assignments (E-value above 1e-6), missing CDR3, stop codons, out-of-frame junctions, or ambiguous translated residues were removed. V3J clonotypes were defined by identical inferred V gene, J gene, and CDR3 amino acid sequence. Percentage overlap between repertoires was calculated by dividing the number of shared unique clonotypes by the size of the smaller repertoire. Three approaches were used to assess repertoire richness: RTK rarefaction, the Chao1 estimator, and Recon v2.1 estimates of unobserved clonotypes. Generation probabilities were computed with OLGA for all TCRbeta clonotypes obtained by the gDNA method from several donors. Imported from immuneACCESS, the table was reduced by TCRdb to in-frame sequences with V and J called. These copies leave out some clones; in studies compared against another copy, an unresolved V gene accounts for under half, and the cause of the remainder is not known. D and trimming were read from the DNA, whereas the V and J calls and clone size are those reported in that table. This sample is represented by about 520,000 clones; roughly 95% of them were singletons. About 0.067% of the sample is held by the ten biggest clonotypes.

Donors were healthy HIV-negative adults with no recently reported acute infections or vaccinations. All donors were Caucasian adults living in Nashville, Tennessee, USA. CD4+ T cells were enriched through magnetic negative selection, after which naive cells were positively selected on CD45RA and the remaining negative fraction served as the memory subset. Blood was collected by leukapheresis, and PBMCs were isolated by Ficoll-Histopaque density gradient centrifugation and then cryopreserved in liquid nitrogen vapor phase. Analytical flow cytometry was used to check the purity and quantity of every magnetically sorted T cell population. Genomic DNA was isolated from each sorted fraction and quantified by UV absorbance on a Nanodrop 2000c. Study-wide conclusions, independent of this receptor: The small number of donors limited the genetic and exposure-history diversity represented. Across a few donors, about 5.2% of naive CD4, around 3.5% of naive CD8, under 2.5% of memory CD4, and 0.4% of memory CD8 clonotypes were shared. Pairwise subsampling indicated that sequencing depth was expected to affect the degree of clonotype sharing among donors. Higher generation probabilities were observed for clonotypes shared by all four sorted-subset donors than for non-shared clonotypes. Sampling was restricted to blood, and TCR repertoires in tissue are likely to differ from TCR repertoires in blood. Rarefaction of sorted-subset datasets indicated incomplete sequencing despite the large sequencing depth. Larger estimated clonotype richness was generally found for naive subsets than for memory subsets.

Concerning this clone itself: The antigen it binds to is not known. No base qualities exist here, and no much larger clone lies one base off it.

The source material was naive CD4+ T cells sorted from blood. Read against the paper, the sample's cell subset or site label means: CD45RA+ positively selected. The receptor comes from a woman in her twenties or thirties in good health.

The CDR3 region: CASSIAGSPTTGELFF. The sequenced DNA is TGTGCCAGCAGCATAGCGGGGAGCCCGACCACCGGGGAGCTGTTTTTT. The chain couples TRBV11-3 to TRBJ2-2; the central 8 bases match TRBD2. The germline V gene gives CDR1 as SGHNT and CDR2 as YENEEA. The CDR3 goes from the cysteine to the phenylalanine over 16 residues. The kept DNA is CDR3 alone, 48 bases in frame from the first base. Trimming removed 5 bases from V and 4 bases from J; the gene matches leave 9 bases unexplained.